Shown below are 12 T cell receptor beta chains from a single sample sequenced in a study of cytomegalovirus exposure and HLA in healthy donors. Generated by immunoSEQ multiplex PCR, the TCRdb table keeps only in-frame clones and is missing some. The table has about 76,000 clones, about 93% seen once; the top ten hold about 0.63%. Material for sequencing was PBMCs. These receptor sequences come from a woman between 18 and 29 years old in good health and CMV-seronegative.

The rearrangement links TRBV4-1 to TRBJ2-3; D is perhaps TRBD1 (5 bases). V was shortened by 2 bases and J by 4 bases, with 7 bases between the two germline ends. CDR3 length equals 13 residues. Germline V gene sequence: CDR1 MGHRA, CDR2 YSYEKL. The CDR3 region is CASSQLTADTQYF. The CDR3 coding sequence is TGCGCCAGCAGCCAACTGACAGCAGATACGCAGTATTTT.

This chain connects TRBV28 to TRBJ1-4, with TRBD1 matching 7 bases. Germline V lookup: CDR1 MDHEN, CDR2 SYDVKM. V shed 6 bases, J shed 11 bases, and the junction held 9 bases outside the gene matches. The CDR3 covers 13 residues. CDR3 amino acids: CASRPPGGGKLFF. As DNA, the CDR3 is TGTGCCAGCAGACCGCCGGGAGGGGGCAAACTGTTTTTT.

The chain links TRBV7-9 to TRBJ1-5; D is unresolved. Germline CDR1 SEHNR, CDR2 FQNEAQ (reference sequence). The V end lost 0 bases, the J end lost 3 bases, and 6 bases lay between the germline ends. This CDR3 is built from 14 residues. Here the CDR3 reads CASSLAQDNQPQHF. In DNA, the CDR3 is TGTGCCAGCAGCTTAGCCCAGGACAATCAGCCCCAGCATTTT. The complete variable domain, with remaining parts taken from reference TRBV7-9 and TRBJ1-5, reads DTGVSQNPRHKITKRGQNVTFRCDPISEHNRLYWYRQTLGQGPEFLTYFQNEAQLEKSRLLSDRFSAERPKGSFSTLEIQRTEQGDSAMYLCASSLAQDNQPQHFGDGTRLSIL.

The rearrangement joins TRBV2 to TRBJ1-2, with 11 bases identical to TRBD1. This CDR3 contains 14 residues. Germline-derived CDR1 and CDR2 are SNHLY and FYNNEI. The ends lost 6 bases at V and 2 bases at J; junction bases unmatched: 2. CDR3 region: CASRGQGGNYGYTF. CDR3 sequence (DNA): TGTGCCAGCAGGGGACAGGGGGGGAACTATGGCTACACCTTC.

The J gene is TRBJ1-5, the V gene TRBV19; 9 positions agree with TRBD1. J gave up 1 base and V 6 bases, and 10 bases lay outside the gene matches. Germline CDR1 reads LNHDA; CDR2 reads SQIVND (reference sequence). CDR3 length: 17 residues. CDR3 amino acids: CASRTTGQGPSNQPQHF. The CDR3 DNA follows: TGTGCCAGTAGGACCACGGGACAGGGACCGAGCAATCAGCCCCAGCATTTT.

The rearrangement joins TRBV4-1 to TRBJ2-7; no reliable D call. Germline loops: CDR1 MGHRA, CDR2 YSYEKL. Trimming removed 4 bases at V and 2 bases at J, with 9 bases between. This CDR3 is built from 13 residues. The CDR3 DNA is TGCGCCAGCAGCCCTCGACAAACCTACGAGCAGTACTTC. It encodes CASSPRQTYEQYF.

The chain couples TRBV7-2 to TRBJ1-6, with D possibly TRBD1 on 6 matching bases. Germline V gives CDR1 SGHTA, CDR2 FQGNSA. The CDR3 consists of 14 residues. V lost 5 bases to trimming and J lost 7 bases, with 12 bases between them. CDR3 in amino acids: CASSTGTPNSPLHF. DNA for the CDR3: TGTGCCAGCAGCACTGGGACACCGAATTCACCCCTCCACTTT.

This clone was counted a few times. This chain joins TRBV14 and TRBJ2-1; the D gene is possibly TRBD1 (5 bases). Germline V gene sequence: CDR1 SGHDN, CDR2 FVKESK. V was clipped by 0 bases and J by 10 bases, with 10 bases between them. The CDR3 extends over 13 amino acids. CDR3 region: CASSQDRGREQFF. DNA for the CDR3: TGTGCCAGCAGCCAAGATAGGGGTAGGGAGCAGTTCTTC.

Only a few counts were recorded for this clone. V and J are TRBV2 and TRBJ1-5; a weak D match, TRBD1 (5 bases). The CDR3 is 13 amino acids. The germline V gene has CDR1 SNHLY and CDR2 FYNNEI. V dropped 5 bases and J dropped 7 bases, with 12 bases sitting between them. The CDR3 region has the DNA TGTGCCAGCAGTCCCAGGGATGACCAGCCCCAGCATTTT. Translated: CASSPRDDQPQHF.

V usage is TRBV30 and J usage is TRBJ2-3, with a possible D match to TRBD2 (5 bases). CDR1 and CDR2 from the germline V gene are GTSNPN and SVGIG (reference sequence). With 2 bases removed from V and 1 base from J, the gap between germline ends came to 16 bases. The CDR3 is 16 amino acids. The CDR3 nucleotides read TGTGCCTGGAGTCTTCCTCGGCTAGCTGGCACAGATACGCAGTATTTT. This gives the protein CAWSLPRLAGTDTQYF.

V usage is TRBV7-6 and J usage is TRBJ1-2, with D possibly TRBD1 on 5 matching bases. The CDR3 runs to 15 residues. V shed 4 bases and J shed 3 bases, with 15 bases lying between them. CDR1 and CDR2 from the germline V gene are SGHVS and FNYEAQ. This CDR3 is CASSSSGGWDYGYTF. The DNA for the CDR3 is TGTGCCAGCAGCTCGTCGGGGGGGTGGGACTATGGCTACACCTTC.

CDR3 protein: CASSLQETNTEAFF. For the CDR3, the DNA is TGTGCCAGCAGCTTGCAGGAAACGAACACTGAAGCTTTCTTT. The chain carries TRBV5-5 and TRBJ1-1; D is ambiguous. This CDR3 has 14 amino acids. V lost 1 base and J lost 1, with 8 bases in between. CDR1 SGHKS and CDR2 YYEKEE come from the germline V gene (reference sequence).